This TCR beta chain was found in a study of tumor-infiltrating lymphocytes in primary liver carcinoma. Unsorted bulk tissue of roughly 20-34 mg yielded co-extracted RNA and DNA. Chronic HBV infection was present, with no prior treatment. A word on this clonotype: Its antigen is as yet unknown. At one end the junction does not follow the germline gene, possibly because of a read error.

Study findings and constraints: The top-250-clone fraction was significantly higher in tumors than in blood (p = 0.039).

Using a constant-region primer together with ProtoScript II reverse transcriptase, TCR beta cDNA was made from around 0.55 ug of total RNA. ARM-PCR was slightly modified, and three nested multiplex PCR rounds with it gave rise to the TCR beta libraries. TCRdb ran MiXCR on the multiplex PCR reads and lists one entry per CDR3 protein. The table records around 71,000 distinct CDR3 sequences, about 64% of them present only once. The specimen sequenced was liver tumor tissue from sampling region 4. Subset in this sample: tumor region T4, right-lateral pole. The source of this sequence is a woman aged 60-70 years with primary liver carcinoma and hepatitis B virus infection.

CDR3 sequence reads: CAGSPGTATYGEPFF. The DNA of the CDR3 is TGTGCCGGCAGTCCCGGGACAGCCACTTACGGGGAGCCGTTTTTT. This chain uses TRBV6-5 with TRBJ2-2; the match to TRBD1 covers 7 bases. Germline-derived CDR1 and CDR2 are MNHEY and SVGAGI. The CDR3 extends over 15 amino acids.